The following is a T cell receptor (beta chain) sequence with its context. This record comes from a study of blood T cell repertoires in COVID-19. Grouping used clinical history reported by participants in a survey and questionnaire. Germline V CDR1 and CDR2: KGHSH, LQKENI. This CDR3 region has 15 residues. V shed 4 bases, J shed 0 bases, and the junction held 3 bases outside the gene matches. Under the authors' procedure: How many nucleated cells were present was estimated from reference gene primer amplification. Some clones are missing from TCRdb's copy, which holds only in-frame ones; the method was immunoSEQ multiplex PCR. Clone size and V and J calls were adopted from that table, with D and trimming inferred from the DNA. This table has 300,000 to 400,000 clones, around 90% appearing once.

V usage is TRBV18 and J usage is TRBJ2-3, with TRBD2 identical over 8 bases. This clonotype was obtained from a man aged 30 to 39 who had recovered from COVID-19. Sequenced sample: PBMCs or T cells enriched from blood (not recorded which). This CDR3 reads CASSLAGMSTDTQYF. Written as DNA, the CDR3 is TGTGCCAGCTCACTAGCGGGAATGAGCACAGATACGCAGTATTTT.